The 26 T cell receptor beta chains presented below share a single source sample, sequenced in a study of T cells in tuberculosis. The data were produced by immunoSEQ multiplex PCR, yet TCRdb's version contains in-frame clones alone and is incomplete. The repertoire has tens of thousands of clones, 90% to 95% of them found once; the top ten carry 1.1% to 1.5%. Indicated time point: new active TB diagnosis, blood taken before or within 7 days of starting treatment. The sequencing here drew on PBMCs, taken at tuberculosis diagnosis. The receptors originated from an adult with tuberculosis.

The chain couples TRBV4-1 to TRBJ2-1; 7 nucleotides align to TRBD2. Germline CDR1 is MGHRA and CDR2 is YSYEKL. The length of the CDR3 is 16 residues. The V segment lost 1 base and the J segment 4 bases; nucleotides outside the gene matches: 7. The CDR3 loop is CASSQGLAIKYNEQFF. In DNA, the CDR3 is TGCGCCAGCAGCCAAGGACTAGCCATTAAATACAATGAGCAGTTCTTC.

The chain links TRBV5-1 to TRBJ2-4; possible D gene TRBD1, 5 bases. The CDR3 is 15 residues long. Trimming took off 0 bases at V and 7 bases at J, with 14 bases between the two ends. Germline values: CDR1 SGHRS, CDR2 YFSETQ. The CDR3 DNA follows: TGCGCCAGCAGCTTGGGAGCCCTACCAGGGAACATTCAGTACTTC. Its protein is CASSLGALPGNIQYF.

This rearrangement joins TRBV5-5 to TRBJ1-4; 9 bases align to TRBD1. Germline CDR1 is SGHKS and CDR2 is YYEKEE (reference sequence). This CDR3 contains 16 residues. The ends lost 2 bases at V and 2 bases at J; junction bases unmatched: 4. In DNA, the CDR3 is TGTGCCAGCAGCTTCCCGGGACAGGGCACTAATGAAAAACTGTTTTTT. The encoded protein is CASSFPGQGTNEKLFF.

The gene calls are TRBV6-5 and TRBJ2-1, with D perhaps matching TRBD1 (5 bases). This CDR3 contains 14 residues. Trimming took 6 bases from V and 3 from J, leaving 12 bases between them. Germline V gene data show CDR1 as MNHEY and CDR2 as SVGAGI. The CDR3 loop is CASRPIDSYNEQFF. The CDR3 nucleotides read TGTGCCAGCAGACCCATCGACAGCTACAATGAGCAGTTCTTC.

The chain uses TRBV6-5 and TRBJ2-3; 10 bases are shared with TRBD1. Germline CDR1 is MNHEY and CDR2 is SVGAGI. Unmatched junction bases numbered 7, after V lost 6 bases and J lost 4 bases. The CDR3 has 15 amino acids. In nucleotides, the CDR3 is TGTGCCAGCAGCCAATCGACAGGGGGCGCAGATACGCAGTATTTT. The encoded protein is CASSQSTGGADTQYF.

The chain's CDR3 is CASSLLHPGTSGGVTQYF. CDR3 sequence (DNA): TGTGCCAGCAGTTTACTGCATCCCGGGACTAGCGGTGGGGTTACGCAGTATTTT. This chain links TRBV2 with TRBJ2-3; 11 nucleotides align to TRBD2. The CDR3 spans 18 residues. With 5 bases clipped from V and 8 bases from J, the junction kept 18 bases outside the gene matches. The germline CDR1 and CDR2 sequences are SNHLY and FYNNEI.

This clone was detected only a few times. V is TRBV4-2 and J is TRBJ2-3; 7 bases align to TRBD2. The CDR3 is made up of 16 amino acids. The V gene end was trimmed by 3 bases and the J gene end by 1 base; junction bases not matched to a gene: 7. Germline assignment: CDR1 LGHNA and CDR2 YNFKEQ. In nucleotides, the CDR3 is TGTGCCAGCAGCCAGGAGACTAGCCCGCGCACAGATACGCAGTATTTT. The encoded protein is CASSQETSPRTDTQYF.

The chain employs TRBV2 and TRBJ2-3, with 8 bases fitting TRBD1. Trimming took 6 bases from V and 8 from J; bases not matched to a gene: 7. CDR1 is SNHLY and CDR2 is FYNNEI in the germline V gene. The CDR3 runs to 13 residues. CDR3 nucleotide sequence: TGTGCCAGCAGCGGGACAGGCCTTAGTACGCAGTATTTT. Translation: CASSGTGLSTQYF.

The genes are TRBV5-1 and TRBJ2-3; TRBD2 aligns across 12 bases. The CDR3 covers 18 residues. CDR1 and CDR2 (germline): SGHRS, YFSETQ. V lost 5 bases and J lost 2; bases outside the gene matches: 12. The CDR3: CASSHRTSGIKNTDTQYF. The CDR3 bases are TGCGCCAGCAGTCATCGGACTAGCGGGATAAAAAACACAGATACGCAGTATTTT.

This chain links TRBV7-2 with TRBJ2-7; 7 bases are a match to TRBD2. CDR1 is SGHTA and CDR2 is FQGNSA in the germline V gene. The CDR3 consists of 15 residues. The J segment lost 6 bases and the V segment lost 5 bases, leaving 13 bases of the junction unmatched. The CDR3 is CASSLPGGSDSEQYF. The CDR3 bases are TGTGCCAGCAGCCTCCCCGGGGGGTCTGACTCCGAGCAGTACTTC.

The chain links TRBV7-9 to TRBJ1-1; maybe TRBD1 (5 bases). The CDR3 has 14 amino acids. Germline lookup yields CDR1 SEHNR and CDR2 FQNEAQ (reference sequence). The V gene lost 3 bases and the J gene lost 2 bases, with 10 bases spanning the gap. CDR3 protein: CASSFSQGNTEAFF. The DNA of the CDR3 is TGTGCCAGCAGCTTTTCGCAGGGAAACACTGAAGCTTTCTTT.

The chain links TRBV30 to TRBJ1-1, with 7 bases fitting TRBD1. The CDR3 runs 13 residues. From germline, CDR1 is GTSNPN and CDR2 SVGIG (reference sequence). Losses at the gene ends were 0 bases for V and 5 bases for J; bases not matched to a gene: 3. CDR3 nucleotides: TGTGCCTGGAGTGTACAGGGGAAGACTGAAGCTTTCTTT. Amino acid sequence: CAWSVQGKTEAFF.

CDR3 in DNA: TGTGCCAGCAGCTTGTTACTGAGTAATGAAAAACTGTTTTTT. This sequence encodes CASSLLLSNEKLFF. The rearrangement uses TRBV5-4 and TRBJ1-4; D is ambiguous. This CDR3 is 14 amino acids long. The V end lost 1 base, the J end lost 4 bases, and 8 bases lay between the germline ends. Germline CDR1 reads SGHNT; CDR2 reads YYREEE (reference sequence).

The chain couples TRBV6-1 to TRBJ2-2; TRBD2 might be the D (5 bases). Germline V lookup: CDR1 MNHNS, CDR2 SASEGT. CDR3 length: 14 residues. V was clipped by 8 bases and J by 3 bases, with 13 bases between them. CDR3 DNA sequence: TGTGCCAGCGGCAGCACCGGGGACACCGGGGAGCTGTTTTTT. It is translated as CASGSTGDTGELFF.

The gene calls are TRBV19 and TRBJ1-2, with D perhaps TRBD1 (6 bases). The CDR3 has 13 amino acids. Germline CDR1 LNHDA, CDR2 SQIVND (reference sequence). V dropped 7 bases and J dropped 3 bases, with 12 bases sitting between them. CDR3 amino acids: CASNNRVDYGYTF. DNA for the CDR3: TGTGCCAGTAACAACAGGGTGGACTATGGCTACACCTTC.

The chain joins TRBV2 to TRBJ2-1; a weak D match, TRBD2 (6 bases). Trimming removed 6 bases at V and 5 bases at J, with 14 bases between. CDR1 is SNHLY and CDR2 is FYNNEI in the germline V gene. The CDR3 totals 14 residues. The CDR3 sequence: CASRALARNNEQFF. The DNA of the CDR3 is TGTGCCAGCAGGGCGCTAGCGAGAAACAATGAGCAGTTCTTC. The variable domain in full, completed from reference TRBV2 and TRBJ2-1, reads EPEVTQTPSHQVTQMGQEVILRCVPISNHLYFYWYRQILGQKVEFLVSFYNNEISEKSEIFDDQFSVERPDGSNFTLKIRSTKLEDSAMYFCASRALARNNEQFFGPGTRLTVL.

CDR3 sequence (DNA): TGTGCCAGCAGCTTTGGAGTATCCAACTATGGCTACACCTTC. It yields the protein CASSFGVSNYGYTF. V usage is TRBV5-4 and J usage is TRBJ1-2; D is undetermined. This CDR3 spans 14 amino acids. Trimming left V 2 bases short and J 2 bases short, with 10 bases between. Germline V gene lookup returns CDR1 SGHNT and CDR2 YYREEE (reference sequence).

The chain has TRBV14 and TRBJ1-6, with D unresolved. V gave up 2 bases and J gave up 9 bases, with 11 bases separating them. This CDR3 is built from 14 residues. Germline CDR1 reads SGHDN; CDR2 reads FVKESK. This chain's CDR3 is CASSQNLEGSPLHF. The DNA of the CDR3 is TGTGCCAGCAGCCAAAACCTGGAGGGTTCACCCCTCCACTTT.

For the CDR3, the DNA is TGTGCCAGCAGCTGGACAGGGGCCAACATTCAGTACTTC. This encodes CASSWTGANIQYF. The genes are TRBV7-9 and TRBJ2-4; 9 positions agree with TRBD1. CDR1 SEHNR and CDR2 FQNEAQ come from the germline V gene (reference sequence). The CDR3 has 13 amino acids. Trimming removed 4 bases from V and 7 bases from J; junction bases left unmatched: 2.

V gene TRBV6-6 combines with J gene TRBJ1-4, with D unclear. Germline CDR1 MNHNY, CDR2 SVGAGI (reference sequence). Trimming took off 0 bases at V and 2 bases at J, with 10 bases between the two ends. The CDR3 is 16 amino acids. The CDR3 coding sequence is TGTGCCAGCAGTTACTCAACGGGTGCTACTAATGAAAAACTGTTTTTT. Protein sequence: CASSYSTGATNEKLFF.

V usage is TRBV18 and J usage is TRBJ2-7; 12 bases agree with TRBD1. The CDR3 sequence is 15 residues long. CDR1 KGHSH and CDR2 LQKENI come from the germline V gene. The ends lost 2 bases at V and 7 bases at J; junction bases unmatched: 6. Here the CDR3 DNA reads TGTGCCAGCTCACCAACGGGACAGGGGGCGAGAGAGCAGTACTTC. Protein sequence: CASSPTGQGAREQYF.

The chain joins TRBV9 to TRBJ1-2; 7 nucleotides agree with TRBD1. Germline trimming cut 0 bases from V and 0 bases from J; bases unmatched to any gene: 5. Looked up from germline, CDR1 is SGDLS and CDR2 is YYNGEE. The CDR3 runs to 16 residues. In DNA, the CDR3 is TGTGCCAGCAGCGTAGCGGCAGGGACAGCTAACTATGGCTACACCTTC. Amino acids: CASSVAAGTANYGYTF.

The chain is built from TRBV7-9 and TRBJ2-7, with 11 nucleotides matching TRBD1. Germline assignment: CDR1 SEHNR and CDR2 FQNEAQ (reference sequence). The CDR3 consists of 16 residues. J was trimmed by 3 bases and V by 4 bases; bases with no gene match: 8. CDR3 nucleotide sequence: TGTGCCAGCAGCTCAAGCCGGGACAGGGGGTTCTACGAGCAGTACTTC. It translates to CASSSSRDRGFYEQYF. Full variable domain (outside the CDR3, taken from reference TRBV7-9 and TRBJ2-7): DTGVSQNPRHKITKRGQNVTFRCDPISEHNRLYWYRQTLGQGPEFLTYFQNEAQLEKSRLLSDRFSAERPKGSFSTLEIQRTEQGDSAMYLCASSSSRDRGFYEQYFGPGTRLTVT.

This rearrangement joins TRBV7-6 to TRBJ2-1; TRBD2 matches at 9 bases. This CDR3 spans 15 amino acids. Germline loops: CDR1 SGHVS, CDR2 FNYEAQ. The V gene end was trimmed by 3 bases and the J gene end by 3 bases; junction bases not matched to a gene: 3. In DNA, the CDR3 is TGTGCCAGCAGCTTTAGCGGGAGCGACTACAATGAGCAGTTCTTC. Protein sequence: CASSFSGSDYNEQFF.

The rearrangement joins TRBV30 to TRBJ2-2, with 13 nucleotides matching TRBD2. V was clipped by 0 bases and J by 6 bases; unmatched bases: 1. The germline V gene has CDR1 GTSNPN and CDR2 SVGIG (reference sequence). The CDR3 is 15 amino acids. CDR3 amino acids: CAWSVLAGGPGELFF. The CDR3 DNA reads as TGTGCCTGGAGTGTACTAGCGGGAGGGCCCGGGGAGCTGTTTTTT.

This clone was counted once. V gene TRBV6-1 combines with J gene TRBJ2-1, with D uncertain. The V and J ends lost 2 bases and 0 bases respectively, with 11 bases between them. CDR3 length: 16 amino acids. Germline V CDR1 and CDR2: MNHNS, SASEGT. CDR3 coding DNA: TGTGCCAGCAGTGAACCCCCTAGAAGCTCCTACAATGAGCAGTTCTTC. Translation gives CASSEPPRSSYNEQFF.